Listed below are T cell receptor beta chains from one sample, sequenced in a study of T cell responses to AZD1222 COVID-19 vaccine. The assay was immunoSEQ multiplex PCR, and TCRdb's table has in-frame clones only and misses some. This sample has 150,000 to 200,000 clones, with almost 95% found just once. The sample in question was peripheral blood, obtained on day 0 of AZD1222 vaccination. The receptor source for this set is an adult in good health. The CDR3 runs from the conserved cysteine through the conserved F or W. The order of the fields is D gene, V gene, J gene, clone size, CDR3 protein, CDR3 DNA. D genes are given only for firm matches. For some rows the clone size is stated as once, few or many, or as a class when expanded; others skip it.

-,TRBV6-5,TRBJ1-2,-,CASSYYSGEVGYTF,TGTGCCAGCAGTTACTACTCGGGTGAGGTGGGCTACACCTTC
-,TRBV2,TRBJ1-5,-,CASSGSSQPQHF,TGTGCCAGCAGTGGAAGTTCTCAGCCCCAGCATTTT
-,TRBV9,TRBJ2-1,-,CASSSKSPSSYNEQFF,TGTGCCAGCAGCAGTAAGAGTCCTAGCTCCTACAATGAGCAGTTCTTC
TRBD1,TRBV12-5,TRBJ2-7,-,CASGFETGGDTYEQYF,TGTGCTAGTGGTTTCGAAACAGGGGGCGATACCTACGAGCAGTACTTC
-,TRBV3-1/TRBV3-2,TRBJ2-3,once,CASSRALDTQYF,TGTGCCAGCAGTCGGGCGCTCGATACGCAGTATTTT
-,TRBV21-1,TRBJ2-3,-,CASPGTSGSMGSDTQYF,TGTGCCAGCCCCGGGACTAGCGGGAGTATGGGTTCAGATACGCAGTATTTT
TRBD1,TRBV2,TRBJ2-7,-,CASSRGRLVSYEQYF,TGTGCCAGCAGCAGGGGGCGGCTAGTCTCCTACGAGCAGTACTTC
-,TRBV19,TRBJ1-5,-,CASTTTLGGAGNQPQHF,TGTGCCAGTACGACTACCTTGGGGGGGGCTGGCAATCAGCCCCAGCATTTT
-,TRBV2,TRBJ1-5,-,CASSDLQFNQPQHF,TGTGCCAGCAGTGATCTTCAGTTCAATCAGCCCCAGCATTTT
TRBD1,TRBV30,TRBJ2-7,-,CAWSGDSSYEQYF,TGTGCCTGGAGTGGGGACAGCTCCTACGAGCAGTACTTC
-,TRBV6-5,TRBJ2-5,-,CASSYGGTETQYF,TGTGCCAGCAGTTACGGAGGGACTGAGACCCAGTACTTC
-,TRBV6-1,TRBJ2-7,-,CASSEPDWGFAYEQYF,TGTGCCAGCAGTGAACCAGATTGGGGGTTCGCCTACGAGCAGTACTTC
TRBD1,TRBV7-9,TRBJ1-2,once,CASSVGTGGRNYGYTF,TGTGCCAGCAGCGTCGGGACAGGGGGCCGAAACTATGGCTACACCTTC
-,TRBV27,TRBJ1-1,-,CASSLWAQGMNTEAFF,TGTGCCAGCAGTTTATGGGCCCAGGGGATGAACACTGAAGCTTTCTTT
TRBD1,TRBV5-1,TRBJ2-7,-,CASSLLGQGYEQYF,TGCGCCAGCAGCTTGCTGGGACAGGGATACGAGCAGTACTTC
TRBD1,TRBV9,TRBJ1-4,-,CASSVTAGTGTVGEKLFF,TGTGCCAGCAGCGTGACGGCGGGGACAGGGACCGTGGGGGAAAAACTGTTTTTT
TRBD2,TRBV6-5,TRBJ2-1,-,CASRRLAETNEQFF,TGTGCCAGCAGGCGACTAGCGGAGACCAATGAGCAGTTCTTC
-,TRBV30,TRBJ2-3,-,CAWTVRQSDTQYF,TGTGCCTGGACCGTTCGGCAGTCAGATACGCAGTATTTT
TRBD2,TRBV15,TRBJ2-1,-,CATSKLAGPNEQFF,TGTGCCACCAGCAAACTAGCGGGGCCTAATGAGCAGTTCTTC
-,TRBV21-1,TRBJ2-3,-,CALERGRSDTQYF,TGTGCCTTAGAGAGGGGGAGGTCAGATACGCAGTATTTT
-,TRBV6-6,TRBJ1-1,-,CASSYAREGIRAEAFF,TGTGCCAGCAGTTACGCCCGGGAGGGCATTCGGGCTGAAGCTTTCTTT
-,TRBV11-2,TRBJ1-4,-,CASSPPGRTNEKLFF,TGTGCCAGCAGCCCTCCGGGACGGACAAATGAAAAACTGTTTTTT
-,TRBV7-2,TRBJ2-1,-,CASSGLKLGSGDEQFF,TGTGCCAGCAGCGGACTTAAGTTGGGATCTGGCGATGAGCAGTTCTTC
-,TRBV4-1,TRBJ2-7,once,CASSQLDRTPEQYF,TGCGCCAGCAGCCAATTGGACAGAACCCCTGAGCAGTACTTC
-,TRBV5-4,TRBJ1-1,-,CASSLGAGNTEAFF,TGTGCCAGCAGCTTGGGGGCAGGCAACACTGAAGCTTTCTTT
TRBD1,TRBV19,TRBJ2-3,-,CASSRGQGVHTQYF,TGTGCCAGTAGTAGGGGACAGGGGGTACATACGCAGTATTTT
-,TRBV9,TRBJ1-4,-,CASSVAGSNEKLFF,TGTGCCAGCAGCGTAGCAGGGTCTAATGAAAAACTGTTTTTT
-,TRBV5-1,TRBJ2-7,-,CASSLSAVTYEQYF,TGCGCCAGCAGCTTGTCGGCAGTAACCTACGAGCAGTACTTC
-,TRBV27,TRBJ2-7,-,CASGRQGVPYEQYF,TGTGCCAGCGGTCGCCAGGGTGTGCCCTACGAGCAGTACTTC
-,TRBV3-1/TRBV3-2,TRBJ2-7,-,CASSQVSSYEQYF,TGTGCCAGCAGCCAAGTTTCCTCCTACGAGCAGTACTTC
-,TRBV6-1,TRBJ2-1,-,CASSEGPYNEQFF,TGTGCCAGCAGTGAAGGACCCTACAATGAGCAGTTCTTC
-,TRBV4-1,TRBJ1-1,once,CASSPGTPREAFF,TGCGCCAGCAGCCCCGGGACCCCTCGTGAAGCTTTCTTT
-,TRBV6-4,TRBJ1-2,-,CASSDLGGGYTF,TGTGCCAGCAGTGACTTGGGGGGCGGCTACACCTTC
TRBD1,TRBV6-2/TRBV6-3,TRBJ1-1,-,CASSTRDRGPEAFF,TGTGCCAGCAGTACCCGGGACAGGGGGCCTGAAGCTTTCTTT
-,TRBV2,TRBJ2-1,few,CASNPGDSYNEQFF,TGTGCCAGCAATCCGGGAGACTCCTACAATGAGCAGTTCTTC
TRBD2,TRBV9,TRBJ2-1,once,CASSQFLGSGSVAYNEQFF,TGTGCCAGCAGCCAGTTTCTGGGAAGCGGGAGCGTAGCCTACAATGAGCAGTTCTTC
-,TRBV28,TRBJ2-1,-,CASWGQSSYNEQFF,TGTGCCAGTTGGGGGCAGAGCTCCTACAATGAGCAGTTCTTC
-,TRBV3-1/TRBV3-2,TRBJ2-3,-,CASSQGFRTSTDTQYF,TGTGCCAGCAGCCAAGGATTTCGGACTAGCACAGATACGCAGTATTTT
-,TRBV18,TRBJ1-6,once,CASSLGTQNSPLHF,TGTGCCAGCTCACTTGGGACACAAAATTCACCCCTCCACTTT
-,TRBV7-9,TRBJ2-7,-,CASSFEVLYEQYF,TGTGCCAGCAGCTTTGAGGTACTCTACGAGCAGTACTTC
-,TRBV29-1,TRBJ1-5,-,CSVGEGGNQPQHF,TGCAGCGTTGGTGAAGGAGGCAATCAGCCCCAGCATTTT
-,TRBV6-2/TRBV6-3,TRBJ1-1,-,CASSYRKGNTEAFF,TGTGCCAGCAGTTACCGCAAGGGTAACACTGAAGCTTTCTTT
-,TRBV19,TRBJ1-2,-,CASSIGGGGYTF,TGTGCCAGTAGTATTGGCGGGGGCGGCTACACCTTC
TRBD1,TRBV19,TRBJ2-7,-,CASSIKGQGDTYEQYF,TGTGCCAGTAGTATTAAGGGACAGGGGGATACCTACGAGCAGTACTTC
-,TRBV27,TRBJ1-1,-,CASSPSVGNLNTEAFF,TGTGCCAGCAGTCCTTCAGTTGGGAACTTGAACACTGAAGCTTTCTTT
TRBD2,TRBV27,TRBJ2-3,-,CASSPQGLGTDTQYF,TGTGCCAGCAGCCCCCAGGGACTAGGCACAGATACGCAGTATTTT
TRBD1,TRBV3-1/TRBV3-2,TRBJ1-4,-,CASSQFRPGGNEKLFF,TGTGCCAGCAGCCAATTCCGACCAGGGGGTAATGAAAAACTGTTTTTT
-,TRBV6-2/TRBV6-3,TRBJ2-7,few,CASSWRQERTKQYF,TGTGCCAGCAGTTGGCGGCAGGAACGTACGAAGCAGTACTTC
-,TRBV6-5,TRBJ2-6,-,CASTHVSGANVLTF,TGTGCCAGCACTCACGTCTCTGGGGCCAACGTCCTGACTTTC
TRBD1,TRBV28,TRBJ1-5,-,CASSLRVTGGLKPQHF,TGTGCCAGCAGTTTAAGGGTTACAGGGGGCTTGAAGCCCCAGCATTTT
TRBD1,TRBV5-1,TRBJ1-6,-,CASRQDRGLSSYNSPLHF,TGCGCCAGCAGACAGGACAGGGGGCTGAGCTCCTATAATTCACCCCTCCACTTT
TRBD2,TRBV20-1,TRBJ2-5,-,CSASSLAGVGETQYF,TGCAGTGCTAGTTCACTAGCGGGAGTCGGGGAGACCCAGTACTTC
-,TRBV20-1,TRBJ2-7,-,CRAPPEQYF,TGCAGAGCCCCTCCTGAGCAGTACTTC